This T cell receptor (beta chain) was captured in a study of blood T cell repertoires in COVID-19. Participant-given clinical history determined each cohort assignment. Libraries were prepared by immunoSEQ multiplex PCR; TCRdb keeps only in-frame clonotypes and omits some of them. The sample has a few hundred thousand clones; approximately 86% are singletons. This CDR3 is built from 16 residues. With 5 bases clipped from V and 1 base from J, the junction kept 6 bases outside the gene matches. CDR1 is LGHDT and CDR2 is YNNKEL in the germline V gene (reference sequence). This clonotype was sampled from a woman aged 40 to 50 with acute COVID-19. The genes are TRBV3-1 (or the pseudogene TRBV3-2) and TRBJ2-2, with 8 bases identical to TRBD2. Material: PBMCs or T cells enriched from blood (not recorded which). CDR3 amino acids: CASSYIAGMNTGELFF. In DNA, the CDR3 is TGTGCCAGCAGCTACATAGCGGGAATGAACACCGGGGAGCTGTTTTTT.